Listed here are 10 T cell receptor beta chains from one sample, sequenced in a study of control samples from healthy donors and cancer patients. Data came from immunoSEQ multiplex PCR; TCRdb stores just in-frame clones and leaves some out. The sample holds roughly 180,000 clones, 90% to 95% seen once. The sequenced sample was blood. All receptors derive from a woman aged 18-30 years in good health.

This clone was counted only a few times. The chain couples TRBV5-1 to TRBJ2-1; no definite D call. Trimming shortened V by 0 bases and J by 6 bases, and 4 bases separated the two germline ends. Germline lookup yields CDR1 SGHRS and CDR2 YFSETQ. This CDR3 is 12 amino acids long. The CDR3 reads CASSLDSNEQFF. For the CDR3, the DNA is TGCGCCAGCAGCTTGGATTCCAATGAGCAGTTCTTC.

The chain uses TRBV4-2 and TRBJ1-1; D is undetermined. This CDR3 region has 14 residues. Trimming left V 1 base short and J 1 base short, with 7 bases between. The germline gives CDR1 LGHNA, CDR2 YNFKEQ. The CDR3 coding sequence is TGTGCCAGCAGCCAAGTAGATGGGAACACTGAAGCTTTCTTT. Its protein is CASSQVDGNTEAFF.

CDR3 DNA sequence: TGTGCCAGCAGCCCAACAGCCCACTTGGGAATGAACACTGAAGCTTTCTTT. Protein sequence: CASSPTAHLGMNTEAFF. The V and J genes are TRBV13 and TRBJ1-1; D unclear. Trimming removed 5 bases from V and 0 bases from J, with 19 bases in between. The germline V gene has CDR1 PRHDT and CDR2 FYEKMQ (reference sequence). The CDR3 covers 17 residues.

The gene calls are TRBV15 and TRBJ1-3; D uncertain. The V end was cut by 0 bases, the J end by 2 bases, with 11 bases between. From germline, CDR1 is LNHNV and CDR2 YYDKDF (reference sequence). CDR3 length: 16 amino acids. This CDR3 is CATSRDLQEPGNTIYF. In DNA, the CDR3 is TGTGCCACCAGCAGAGATTTGCAGGAACCTGGAAACACCATATATTTT.

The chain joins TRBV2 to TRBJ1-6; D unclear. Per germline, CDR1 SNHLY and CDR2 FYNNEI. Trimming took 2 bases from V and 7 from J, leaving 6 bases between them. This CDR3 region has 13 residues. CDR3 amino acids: CASSEIENSPLHF. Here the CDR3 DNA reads TGTGCCAGCAGTGAAATTGAGAATTCACCCCTCCACTTT. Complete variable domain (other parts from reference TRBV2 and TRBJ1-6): EPEVTQTPSHQVTQMGQEVILRCVPISNHLYFYWYRQILGQKVEFLVSFYNNEISEKSEIFDDQFSVERPDGSNFTLKIRSTKLEDSAMYFCASSEIENSPLHFGNGTRLTVT.

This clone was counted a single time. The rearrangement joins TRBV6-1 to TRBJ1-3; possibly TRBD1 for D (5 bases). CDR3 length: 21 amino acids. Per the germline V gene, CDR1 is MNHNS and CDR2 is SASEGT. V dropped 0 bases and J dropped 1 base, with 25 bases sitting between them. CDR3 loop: CASSEALGTKVWAPSGNTIYF. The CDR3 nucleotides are TGTGCCAGCAGTGAAGCGCTGGGGACGAAAGTTTGGGCTCCATCTGGAAACACCATATATTTT.

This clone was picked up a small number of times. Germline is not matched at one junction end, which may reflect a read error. CDR3 sequence: CASPEGLGF. The DNA for the CDR3 is TGTGCCAGCCCCGAGGGACTCGGATTC. The chain recombines TRBV18 with TRBJ2-7; D may be TRBD2 (6 bases). CDR1 KGHSH and CDR2 LQKENI come from the germline V gene. The CDR3 sequence is 9 residues long.

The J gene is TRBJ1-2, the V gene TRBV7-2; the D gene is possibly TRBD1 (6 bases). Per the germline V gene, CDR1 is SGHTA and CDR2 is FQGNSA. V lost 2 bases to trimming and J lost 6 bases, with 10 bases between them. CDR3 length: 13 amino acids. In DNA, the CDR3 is TGTGCCAGCAGCTTAAAGGGGGTCCATGGCTACACCTTC. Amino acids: CASSLKGVHGYTF.

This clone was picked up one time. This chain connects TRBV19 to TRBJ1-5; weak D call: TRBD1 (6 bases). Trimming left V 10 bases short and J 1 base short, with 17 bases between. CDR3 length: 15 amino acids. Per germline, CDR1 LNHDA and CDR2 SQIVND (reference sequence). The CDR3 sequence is CATVGDRWSNQPQHF. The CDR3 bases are TGTGCCACCGTGGGAGACAGGTGGAGCAATCAGCCCCAGCATTTT. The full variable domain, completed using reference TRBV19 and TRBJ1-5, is DGGITQSPKYLFRKEGQNVTLSCEQNLNHDAMYWYRQDPGQGLRLIYYSQIVNDFQKGDIAEGYSVSREKKESFPLTVTSAQKNPTAFYLCATVGDRWSNQPQHFGDGTRLSIL.

CDR3 sequence: CASSDRAGGNQPQHF. The DNA of the CDR3 is TGTGCCAGCAGTGATAGGGCAGGGGGGAATCAGCCCCAGCATTTT. The chain carries TRBV2 and TRBJ1-5; TRBD1 matches 7 bases. The trim removed 3 bases at V and 4 bases at J, leaving 6 bases unmatched. In germline, CDR1 is SNHLY, CDR2 FYNNEI. This CDR3 is built from 15 residues.